This is a list of T cell receptor beta chains from one sample in a study of T and B cells in COVID-19 patients. TCRdb redid the calling of the multiplex PCR reads with MiXCR, one entry per CDR3 protein. The data show fewer than 9,500 distinct CDR3 sequences, approximately 33% seen once. Sequencing was carried out using blood. These receptors originate from a human donor who had recovered from COVID-19. Each CDR3 is given with its conserved first and last residue. The order of the fields is CDR3 protein, V gene, J gene.

CASSFRTGGNEQFF	TRBV6-5	TRBJ2-1
CASRDRGRLGYTF	TRBV5-4	TRBJ1-2
CSVVSADTATNEKLFF	TRBV29-1	TRBJ1-4
CASSRDANGYQETQYF	TRBV13	TRBJ2-5
CASSGGLSSYNSPLHF	TRBV19	TRBJ1-6
CASAPGSGGANNEQFF	TRBV19	TRBJ2-1
CSVDRGSTGELFF	TRBV29-1	TRBJ2-2
CAISESSGSSEQYF	TRBV10-3	TRBJ2-7
CASSFRTTEAFF	TRBV11-1	TRBJ1-1
CASSYGVLGNDEQFF	TRBV10-3	TRBJ2-1
CASSAGTGGNTEAFF	TRBV6-6	TRBJ1-1
CASSHEGNSPLHF	TRBV4-2	TRBJ1-6
CASSQGPVTDTQYF	TRBV4-2	TRBJ2-3
CASSQERVFNEQFF	TRBV4-2	TRBJ2-1
CASSPPAGGLGTEAFF	TRBV18	TRBJ1-1
CSVEKGSPGADTQYF	TRBV29-1	TRBJ2-3
CASSLLELGSHQPQHF	TRBV5-4	TRBJ1-5
CSATTSGAHEEQYF	TRBV20-1	TRBJ2-7
CASSRTGGYGYTF	TRBV4-1	TRBJ1-2
CASSLLQGHQPQHF	TRBV12-3/TRBV12-4	TRBJ1-5
CASSPYYRGQGDTQYF	TRBV5-1	TRBJ2-3
CASSLDAGGYNEQFF	TRBV5-4	TRBJ2-1
CASSLVSGYAFNYGYTF	TRBV7-2	TRBJ1-2
CSVGGTSGGDTQYF	TRBV29-1	TRBJ2-3
CASSLVPGGAGTGELFF	TRBV11-1	TRBJ2-2
CSVSGETDTQYF	TRBV29-1	TRBJ2-3
CASSPPGGGNTQYF	TRBV18	TRBJ2-3
CASSPQGAGYGYTF	TRBV28	TRBJ1-2
CSARDRILAGPTDTQYF	TRBV20-1	TRBJ2-3
CASSSGMATEAFF	TRBV5-6	TRBJ1-1
CATKTGTANTEAFF	TRBV12-3/TRBV12-4	TRBJ1-1
CASSTGAGNTIYF	TRBV12-3/TRBV12-4	TRBJ1-3
CASSPTEKTDTQYF	TRBV18	TRBJ2-3
CASSGPYRARDSPLHF	TRBV19	TRBJ1-6
CASSQDGLDGYTF	TRBV4-1	TRBJ1-2
CATSRTSAQETQYF	TRBV15	TRBJ2-5
CASAQGTGYTF	TRBV25-1	TRBJ1-2
CASSPRGGTGANVLTF	TRBV6-5	TRBJ2-6
CSASPGTASEKLFF	TRBV20-1	TRBJ1-4
CASMDYRGPKPANYGYTF	TRBV19	TRBJ1-2
CASSQGVRGEQYF	TRBV4-3	TRBJ2-7
CASSLLRLAVAQSSYNEQFF	TRBV11-1	TRBJ2-1
CASSPWPGGPNTIYF	TRBV6-5	TRBJ1-3
CSARGRQGDHEQYF	TRBV20-1	TRBJ2-7
CASSRTPTSEEETQYF	TRBV5-1	TRBJ2-5
CASSDYQESVHGYTF	TRBV6-1	TRBJ1-2
CAWRSPDGGRYNEQFF	TRBV30	TRBJ2-1
CASSRQGASGNTIYF	TRBV6-2/TRBV6-3	TRBJ1-3
CSARVPEGSYEQYF	TRBV20-1	TRBJ2-7
CASSFSPGQSNEKLFF	TRBV5-5	TRBJ1-4
CASSPDPGAQETQYF	TRBV5-4	TRBJ2-5
CASSGDGANYGYTF	TRBV12-3/TRBV12-4	TRBJ1-2